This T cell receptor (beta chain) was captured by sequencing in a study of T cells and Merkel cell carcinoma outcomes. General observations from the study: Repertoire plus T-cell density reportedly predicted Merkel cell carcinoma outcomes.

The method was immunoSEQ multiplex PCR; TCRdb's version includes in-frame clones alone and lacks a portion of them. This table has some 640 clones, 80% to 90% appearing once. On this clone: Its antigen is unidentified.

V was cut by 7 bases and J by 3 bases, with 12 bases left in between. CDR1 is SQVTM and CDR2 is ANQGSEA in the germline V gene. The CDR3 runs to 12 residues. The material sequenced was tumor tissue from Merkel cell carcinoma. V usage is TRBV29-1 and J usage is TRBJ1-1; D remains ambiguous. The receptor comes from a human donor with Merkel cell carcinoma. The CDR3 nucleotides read TGCAGCGCCTTTGACCTATACACTGAAGCTTTCTTT. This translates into CSAFDLYTEAFF.